This T cell receptor (beta chain) was observed in a study of PD-1 blockade in classical Hodgkin lymphoma (dated by TCRdb to 2020 to 2022). Background on the whole study: Nivolumab dosing was 3 mg/kg intravenously every 2 weeks, continuing until either disease progression or unacceptable toxicity. A peripheral blood immune signature of response to PD-1 blockade in classical Hodgkin lymphoma was defined using TCR beta sequencing and CyTOF. What the research found in general, with its limitations: By C4D1, a significant rise was seen in CD4+ TCR diversity but not in CD8+ TCR diversity (p=0.0027 vs p=0.16), and the rise was most apparent among complete responders (p=0.02). Patients starting nivolumab less than 1 year after ASCT had lower diversity and were excluded from later analyses to avoid confounding by immune reconstitution. Trial patients achieving complete response had baseline diversity similar to newly diagnosed patients, whereas partial responders and progressors had significantly lower diversity. Only a single clinical trial cohort was studied, and what caused the repertoire differences, possibly disease activity or prior therapy, remained undefined. Baseline TCR diversity was reported as lower in newly diagnosed patients than in healthy donors, and lower still in relapsed/refractory patients.

What the time point label conveys for this sample: cycle 4 day 1 (C4D1), after five to seven weeks of nivolumab. All trial patients had relapsed after autologous stem cell transplantation, with cohorts A, B and C differing in prior brentuximab vedotin exposure. A Miltenyi CD8+ T cell isolation kit was used for magnetic negative selection to purify CD8+ T cells from thawed PBMCs. A total of roughly 57 patients with relapsed/refractory classical Hodgkin lymphoma made up the trial cohort, and each patient's best overall response was complete response, partial response or progressive disease. Trial patients were treated with single-agent nivolumab in the multi-cohort phase II CheckMate 205 trial. An independent review committee assessed best overall response using the 2007 International Working Group response criteria. Trial PBMCs were obtained immediately prior to nivolumab initiation (C1D1) and on therapy at cycle 2 day 1 and cycle 4 day 1. After peripheral blood was drawn into 8 mL Vacutainer Cell Preparation Tubes, PBMCs were isolated by centrifugation and then cryopreserved. Purified CD4+ and CD8+ fractions were prepared only for cases where an additional PBMC sample was available. Magnetically labelled cells were depleted on LS columns in a quadroMACS separator, and the flow-through was collected as the purified fraction.

Regarding this clone: The specificity of this receptor is unknown. Per-base quality was not reported, and no clone a single base away is much larger than it.

The Qiagen DNeasy kit was used to extract genomic DNA both from unsorted PBMCs and from the negatively selected CD4+ and CD8+ fractions. TCR beta CDR3 regions were amplified by immunoSEQ multiplex PCR using primers annealing to V and J segments. A synthetic immune receptor repertoire was used to minimize amplification bias, and any residual bias was removed computationally once sequencing was done. The original methods were these. Custom Python scripts were used to quantify repertoire diversity as the Shannon entropy index. The unsorted, CD4+ and CD8+ repertoires were each analyzed separately, with the exception of combined analyses, where CD4+ and CD8+ sequences were merged in silico. A clone was considered expanded if an increase in frequency of at least 2-fold after treatment relative to C1D1 was found, and a pseudocount of 0.5 was applied to clones undetected at baseline. Clones with 0 or 1 copy at C1D1 were defined as singleton clones, while clones with 2 or more copies were defined as non-singleton clones. Clones expanded in unsorted samples were annotated as CD4+, CD8+ or unknown by matching protein sequences in sorted samples from the same patient. Diversity changes from C1D1 to C4D1 were tested in paired samples using Wilcoxon tests. The table comes from immuneACCESS by way of TCRdb, which keeps in-frame sequences with V and J called. Part of the clones is missing from these tables; in studies checked, under half for an unresolved V gene and the rest for unknown reasons. The V and J calls and clone size are taken from that table; D and trimming were inferred from the DNA. The sample includes about 20,000 clones, with about 88% observed a single time. Jointly, the top ten make up around 5% of the sample.

In the germline V gene (reference sequence), CDR1 corresponds to MNHEY and CDR2 to SMNVEV. The CDR3 spans 14 residues, from the cysteine through the phenylalanine. The CDR3 DNA has 42 bases and is translated from base 1. V was cut back by 3 bases and J by 1 base, leaving a gap of 9 bases between them. This receptor was identified in a human donor with classical Hodgkin lymphoma. Specimen: CD8+ T cells from blood, collected before the fourth cycle of nivolumab. The receptor chain draws on TRBV27 and TRBJ1-1; confidence is insufficient to name the D gene. In nucleotides, the sequence is TGTGCCAGCAGTTTCGTCAGGCCGAACACTGAAGCTTTCTTT. Translated, it gives CASSFVRPNTEAFF.